Below are 28 T cell receptor beta chains sequenced from a single sample in a study of cytomegalovirus exposure and HLA in healthy donors. Primers for the PCR totalled 60 Vbeta and 13 Jbeta. The assay was immunoSEQ multiplex PCR, and TCRdb's table has in-frame clones only and misses some. The top ten clones hold 6.1% of a sample with approximately 110,000 clones, more than 80% of them seen once. The sequencing sample was made of PBMCs. These receptors were collected from a man aged 18-30 years in good health and CMV-seronegative.

The chain uses TRBV27 and TRBJ1-5; 9 positions match TRBD1. V lost 6 bases, J lost 5 bases, and 5 bases stayed unmatched. In germline, CDR1 is MNHEY, CDR2 SMNVEV (reference sequence). The CDR3 has 14 residues. The DNA for the CDR3 is TGTGCCAGCAGCGCCGACAGGGGGTATCAGCCCCAGCATTTT. Residues: CASSADRGYQPQHF.

The chain links TRBV30 to TRBJ1-1, with no clear D. This CDR3 is 13 amino acids long. The V end lost 6 bases, the J end lost 4 bases, and 15 bases lay between the germline ends. The germline CDR1 and CDR2 sequences are GTSNPN and SVGIG (reference sequence). The DNA of the CDR3 is TGTGCCTGCCCGGCGGCGCGTTCCACTGAAGCTTTCTTT. This codes for CACPAARSTEAFF. Full variable domain (outside the CDR3, taken from reference TRBV30 and TRBJ1-1): SQTIHQWPATLVQPVGSPLSLECTVEGTSNPNLYWYRQAAGRGLQLLFYSVGIGQISSEVPQNLSASRPQDRQFILSSKKLLLSDSGFYLCACPAARSTEAFFGQGTRLTVV.

V is TRBV7-2 and J is TRBJ1-3; D perhaps matches TRBD1 (5 bases). Germline lookup yields CDR1 SGHTA and CDR2 FQGNSA. This CDR3 is built from 14 residues. The V gene lost 5 bases and the J gene lost 0 bases, with 8 bases spanning the gap. The CDR3 loop is CASSLQGSGNTIYF. CDR3 sequence (DNA): TGTGCCAGCAGCCTCCAGGGCTCTGGAAACACCATATATTTT.

This clone was seen just once. V is TRBV15 and J is TRBJ2-1; perhaps TRBD2 as D (5 bases). The CDR3 has 17 residues. Deletions cut 4 bases from V and 10 bases from J, with 26 bases between. The germline gives CDR1 LNHNV, CDR2 YYDKDF (reference sequence). The chain's CDR3 is CATSTPPGLAGREEQFF. The DNA of the CDR3 is TGTGCCACCAGCACCCCTCCGGGATTAGCTGGGAGAGAAGAGCAGTTCTTC.

The genes are TRBV15 and TRBJ2-7, with D possibly TRBD1 on 6 matching bases. V lost 3 bases, J lost 1 base, and 13 bases lay in between. The germline gives CDR1 LNHNV, CDR2 YYDKDF (reference sequence). The CDR3 sequence is 15 residues long. The CDR3 protein is CATSSSTQGSYEQYF. The CDR3 DNA follows: TGTGCCACCAGCAGTAGTACACAGGGATCCTACGAGCAGTACTTC. Full variable domain (outside the CDR3, taken from reference TRBV15 and TRBJ2-7): DAMVIQNPRYQVTQFGKPVTLSCSQTLNHNVMYWYQQKSSQAPKLLFHYYDKDFNNEADTPDNFQSRRPNTSFCFLDIRSPGLGDTAMYLCATSSSTQGSYEQYFGPGTRLTVT.

In this sample, this clone turned up a few times. J is TRBJ1-2 and V is TRBV7-2; 9 bases are a match to TRBD1. V gave up 0 bases and J gave up 5 bases; unmatched junction bases: 10. The CDR3 covers 17 residues. In germline, CDR1 is SGHTA, CDR2 FQGNSA. The CDR3 spells CASSLAGVGQGTYGYTF. The CDR3 DNA reads TGTGCCAGCAGCTTAGCGGGGGTGGGACAGGGAACGTATGGCTACACCTTC. Variable domain in full (rest from reference TRBV7-2 and TRBJ1-2): GAGVSQSPSNKVTEKGKDVELRCDPISGHTALYWYRQSLGQGLEFLIYFQGNSAPDKSGLPSDRFSAERTGGSVSTLTIQRTQQEDSAVYLCASSLAGVGQGTYGYTFGSGTRLTVV.

The chain carries TRBV5-1 and TRBJ1-2; 7 bases fit TRBD1. CDR3 length: 13 residues. V trimming: 0 bases; J trimming: 8 bases; junction bases outside the gene matches: 4. Germline CDR1 SGHRS, CDR2 YFSETQ. The CDR3 here is CASSLEDRVGYTF. The CDR3 DNA reads as TGCGCCAGCAGCTTGGAAGACAGGGTCGGCTACACCTTC.

This clone occurred once. This rearrangement joins TRBV19 to TRBJ2-7; D call uncertain. CDR1 is LNHDA and CDR2 is SQIVND in the germline V gene (reference sequence). The CDR3 is 14 residues long. V lost 5 bases, J lost 0 bases, and 11 bases lay in between. CDR3 nucleotide sequence: TGTGCCAGTAGTGAGGTTGGGTTCTCCTACGAGCAGTACTTC. Translating gives CASSEVGFSYEQYF.

The J gene is TRBJ1-5, the V gene TRBV19; D is unclear. The germline V gene encodes CDR1 LNHDA and CDR2 SQIVND (reference sequence). V was clipped by 6 bases and J by 0 bases, with 12 bases between them. This CDR3 is 15 amino acids long. CDR3 nucleotides: TGTGCCAGTAGCGTTAGTTTGTATAGCAATCAGCCCCAGCATTTT. Its translation: CASSVSLYSNQPQHF.

The rearrangement joins TRBV6-4 to TRBJ1-2; D is uncertain. The V end was cut by 2 bases, the J end by 6 bases, with 7 bases between. From germline, CDR1 is MRHNA and CDR2 SNTAGT. This CDR3 comprises 12 residues. CDR3 sequence reads: CASSDNGDGYTF. CDR3 sequence (DNA): TGTGCCAGCAGTGACAACGGGGATGGCTACACCTTC.

Only a few counts were recorded for this clone. The rearrangement joins TRBV5-4 to TRBJ2-7; D uncertain. The germline CDR1 and CDR2 sequences are SGHNT and YYREEE (reference sequence). Between the trimmed V and J ends, which lost 6 bases and 0 bases, there was a span of 16 bases. This CDR3 is built from 15 residues. The CDR3 region has the DNA TGTGCCAGCACCCTTTCACCTACGAGCTCCTACGAGCAGTACTTC. It codes for CASTLSPTSSYEQYF.

V usage is TRBV6-1 and J usage is TRBJ2-1; 11 bases are a match to TRBD2. This CDR3 spans 15 amino acids. The germline CDR1 and CDR2 sequences are MNHNS and SASEGT. V lost 5 bases and J lost 9; bases outside the gene matches: 9. The DNA of the CDR3 is TGTGCCAGCAGTCTAGGGACTAGCGGCCAGGGTGAGCAGTTCTTC. Its protein is CASSLGTSGQGEQFF.

This clone was seen only a few times. The chain uses TRBV6-6 and TRBJ1-1; D is perhaps TRBD1 (5 bases). Per germline, CDR1 MNHNY and CDR2 SVGAGI (reference sequence). The CDR3 extends over 14 amino acids. The V gene lost 0 bases and the J gene lost 6 bases, with 11 bases spanning the gap. The CDR3 spells CASSYSDSGAEAFF. The CDR3 coding sequence is TGTGCCAGCAGTTACTCTGACAGCGGGGCTGAAGCTTTCTTT.

V gene TRBV10-2 combines with J gene TRBJ2-1; a possible D gene is TRBD2 (5 bases). This CDR3 has 14 amino acids. CDR1 WSHSY and CDR2 SAAADI come from the germline V gene. With 6 bases removed from V and 2 bases from J, the gap between germline ends came to 11 bases. The CDR3 loop reads CASSLTRTYNEQFF. Here the CDR3 DNA reads TGCGCCAGCAGCCTCACTAGGACCTACAATGAGCAGTTCTTC.

This clone occurred a few times. V usage is TRBV6-5 and J usage is TRBJ1-1; D is perhaps TRBD1 (5 bases). Per germline, CDR1 MNHEY and CDR2 SVGAGI. Trimming removed 8 bases from V and 0 bases from J, with 13 bases in between. The CDR3 loop spans 14 amino acids. The CDR3 DNA sequence: TGTGCCAGCCGTCAGGGCACGGTGAACACTGAAGCTTTCTTT. The encoded protein is CASRQGTVNTEAFF.

The V and J genes are TRBV19 and TRBJ1-2; 9 nucleotides match TRBD1. The germline gives CDR1 LNHDA, CDR2 SQIVND (reference sequence). The CDR3 contains 16 residues. V shed 4 bases and J 4 bases; nucleotides not matched to a gene: 10. CDR3 in DNA: TGTGCCAGTAGTACTGAACAGGGGGCACACTCCTATGGCTACACCTTC. Its protein is CASSTEQGAHSYGYTF.

With respect to this clone: Its ends do not fully match the called genes, so a read error is possible. The V and J genes are TRBV28 and TRBJ2-2; a possible D gene is TRBD2 (6 bases). CDR3 length: 13 amino acids. Germline CDR1 is MDHEN and CDR2 is SYDVKM. The CDR3 nucleotides are TGTGCCAGCAGTTTCGGGAGCACCGGAGAGCTGTTTTTT. Amino acids: CASSFGSTGELFF.

The J gene is TRBJ2-7, the V gene TRBV5-4; 8 bases are a match to TRBD1. The V gene end was trimmed by 4 bases and the J gene end by 5 bases; junction bases not matched to a gene: 5. The CDR3 is made up of 13 amino acids. Germline CDR1 reads SGHNT; CDR2 reads YYREEE (reference sequence). The CDR3 is CASSLDRAHEQYF. As DNA, the CDR3 is TGTGCCAGCAGCCTGGACAGGGCCCACGAGCAGTACTTC. Combining the CDR3 with reference TRBV5-4 and TRBJ2-7 gives the whole variable domain ETGVTQSPTHLIKTRGQQVTLRCSSQSGHNTVSWYQQALGQGPQFIFQYYREEENGRGNFPPRFSGLQFPNYSSELNVNALELDDSALYLCASSLDRAHEQYFGPGTRLTVT.

The genes are TRBV27 and TRBJ1-2; D remains ambiguous. The V gene's germline CDR1 is MNHEY and CDR2 SMNVEV (reference sequence). This CDR3 comprises 15 residues. V lost 2 bases, J lost 4 bases, and 14 bases lay in between. CDR3 DNA: TGTGCCAGCAGTTTAGGAGGCGGGCCCGGCTATGGCTACACCTTC. This translates into CASSLGGGPGYGYTF.

The CDR3 region is CASSYSRGQYYEQYF. In DNA, the CDR3 is TGTGCCAGCAGTTACTCGAGGGGACAGTATTACGAGCAGTACTTC. The chain couples TRBV6-5 to TRBJ2-7, with 7 positions matching TRBD1. Unmatched junction bases numbered 6, after V lost 0 bases and J lost 4 bases. The CDR3 is 15 residues long. Per germline, CDR1 MNHEY and CDR2 SVGAGI.

This clone counts as medium-sized. The chain combines TRBV2 with TRBJ1-1, with 9 nucleotides matching TRBD1. The length of the CDR3 is 14 residues. CDR1 and CDR2 (germline): SNHLY, FYNNEI. V lost 6 bases to trimming and J lost 4 bases; unmatched junction nucleotides: 6. The CDR3 sequence is CASRGQGGSTEAFF. DNA for the CDR3: TGTGCCAGCAGGGGACAGGGAGGGAGCACTGAAGCTTTCTTT.

This clone turned up a few times. The chain couples TRBV6-6 to TRBJ1-2; the D gene is possibly TRBD1 (6 bases). V lost 3 bases and J 4 bases, leaving 12 bases between the germline ends. Germline values: CDR1 MNHNY, CDR2 SVGAGI (reference sequence). The CDR3 runs 14 residues. DNA of the CDR3: TGTGCCAGCAGTTATTCTACAGGGACCTATGGCTACACCTTC. Encoded protein: CASSYSTGTYGYTF.

This clone appeared many times. The chain carries TRBV6-5 and TRBJ2-7; 7 nucleotides agree with TRBD1. The ends lost 5 bases at V and 3 bases at J; junction bases unmatched: 7. The germline CDR1 and CDR2 sequences are MNHEY and SVGAGI. This CDR3 spans 14 amino acids. Written as DNA, the CDR3 is TGTGCCAGCAGTCCTGGACAGGCGAACTACGAGCAGTACTTC. Its protein product is CASSPGQANYEQYF.

The chain has TRBV7-9 and TRBJ2-7; a possible D gene is TRBD1 (6 bases). Between the trimmed V and J ends, which lost 4 bases and 0 bases, there was a span of 10 bases. The CDR3 spans 14 residues. CDR1 is SEHNR and CDR2 is FQNEAQ in the germline V gene (reference sequence). Written as DNA, the CDR3 is TGTGCCAGCAGCTCAGGGGAAAGCTCCTACGAGCAGTACTTC. Amino acid sequence: CASSSGESSYEQYF.

This clone has a single count. At one boundary the junction diverges from the germline segment, which might be a read error. The chain has TRBV11-2 and TRBJ1-2; 9 bases agree with TRBD1. The CDR3 loop spans 14 amino acids. CDR1 is SGHAT and CDR2 is FQNNGV in the germline V gene. For the CDR3, the DNA is TGTGCCAGCAGCCGGGGACAGGGTGGCTATGGCTATACCTTC. It yields the protein CASSRGQGGYGYTF.

This chain links TRBV9 with TRBJ2-1, with D maybe TRBD1 (7 bases). CDR3 length: 15 residues. Germline CDR1 reads SGDLS; CDR2 reads YYNGEE. Trimming cost V 0 bases and J 6 bases, with 13 bases left between them. The CDR3 region is CASSVVSQGGNEQFF. CDR3 coding DNA: TGTGCCAGCAGCGTAGTATCGCAGGGGGGCAATGAGCAGTTCTTC. Together with reference TRBV9 and TRBJ2-1, the CDR3 gives the full variable domain: DSGVTQTPKHLITATGQRVTLRCSPRSGDLSVYWYQQSLDQGLQFLIQYYNGEERAKGNILERFSAQQFPDLHSELNLSSLELGDSALYFCASSVVSQGGNEQFFGPGTRLTVL.

The chain joins TRBV9 to TRBJ2-3, with D possibly being TRBD2 (5 bases). Trimming removed 0 bases from V and 4 bases from J, with 12 bases in between. The CDR3 consists of 15 residues. In germline, CDR1 is SGDLS, CDR2 YYNGEE. The CDR3 here is CASSVAGWVADTQYF. In DNA, the CDR3 is TGTGCCAGCAGCGTAGCGGGGTGGGTGGCAGATACGCAGTATTTT.

Turning to this clone: The germline gene is not matched at one end of the junction; a read error may be the cause. This chain joins TRBV5-4 and TRBJ1-3, with a possible D match to TRBD1 (6 bases). Germline CDR1 reads SGHNT; CDR2 reads YYREEE (reference sequence). This CDR3 is 15 amino acids long. The CDR3 region is CASSQDTGGADTIYF. CDR3 coding DNA: TGCGCCAGCAGCCAAGATACGGGGGGCGCGGACACCATATATTTT.